This T cell receptor (beta chain) was captured in a study of shared clonotypes between healthy human individuals. As for the study in general: CD4 naive and memory got three plates each, CD8 naive two, CD8 memory one.

Study results and limitations: Shared clonotypes: about 5% naive CD4, around 3.4% naive CD8, under 2.5% memory CD4, 0.4% to 0.45% memory CD8. Enrolling few donors narrowed the genetic and exposure-history diversity that was represented.

The J segment lost 0 bases and the V segment lost 2 bases, leaving 2 bases of the junction unmatched. This CDR3 has 18 residues. Germline lookup yields CDR1 MNHEY and CDR2 SMNVEV (reference sequence). Sorted-subset replicate PCR reactions contained approximately 190 ng DNA, corresponding to approximately 30,000 T cell genomes. Profiled with immunoSEQ multiplex PCR; TCRdb holds only in-frame clones, not every one. The sample consists of millions of clones, about 95% of them appearing once. In the naive CD8 group, cells lacked CD45RO and were positively selected for CCR7, so terminally differentiated effector memory CD45RA+ cells were left out. In regard to this clone: What it binds is unknown.

The sample comprised naive CD8+ T cells sorted from blood. V gene TRBV27 combines with J gene TRBJ2-3; 16 positions agree with TRBD2. The sequence was collected from a man aged 18 to 35 in good health. The CDR3 here is CASSLGTSGGASTDTQYF. As DNA, the CDR3 is TGTGCCAGCAGTTTAGGGACTAGCGGGGGGGCTAGCACAGATACGCAGTATTTT.